This T cell receptor (beta chain) was retrieved from a study of blood T cells in healthy people across ages (dated by TCRdb to 2014 to 2015). Looking at the study overall: In model experiments, roughly one uniquely barcoded TCR beta cDNA molecule per two T cells was captured by template switching. The donors were split into four age groups: young (average around 15 years), middle-aged (roughly 39), aged (approximately 59) and long-lived (about 82). Age-related changes in TCR beta repertoire diversity were measured in the study by deep sequencing normalized with unique cDNA molecular identifiers. Donors of different ages were randomly distributed across sequencing lanes to avoid experimental bias. Two additional independent replicas of 1 million unique cDNA reads from the same blood draw were analyzed for two donors (one aged 18 to 29 and one aged 80 or older). Points the paper makes about the study in general: Compared with the aged group, the long-lived group had more naive CD4+ T cells, fewer expanded clones and increased TCR diversity, suggesting age selection. Conclusive comparison of naive and antigen-experienced compartments was prevented by the profiling of bulk unsorted PBMCs. Donor CMV infection status was unknown, potentially confounding age-related changes in expanded clonotypes. Estimates of total diversity based on one million sequenced T cells were regarded as lower bounds and as underestimates. As age increased, observed TCR beta diversity per million T cells dropped in a roughly linear way, and a significant reduction was already evident by age about 40. The percentage of naive T cells measured by flow cytometry correlated strongly with observed TCR beta diversity.

The donors were 40 or so Caucasian individuals from Russia, aged about 6 to 100 years, who were systemically healthy. Each donor gave 8 to 10 milliliters of peripheral blood, drawn into EDTA-treated Vacutainer tubes. Ficoll-Paque density-gradient centrifugation was used to isolate PBMCs, with at least 6 million per sample. Total RNA was extracted from PBMCs with Trizol reagent, with at least 6 micrograms obtained per sample. Naive CD45RAhigh/CD27high T cell percentages were measured by flow cytometry on a PBMC aliquot from every donor. The germline V gene encodes CDR1 SGHVS and CDR2 FQNEAQ. The CDR3 covers 11 residues, taking in both the cysteine and the phenylalanine. Left in the record is the CDR3 DNA by itself, 33 bases read in frame from the first base. Trimming takes 1 base from V and 6 bases from J, and the germline ends sit 3 bases apart. This clonotype was recorded a few times. What this receptor recognizes is not known. No per-base quality is available; no much larger clone lies one base away.

The library relied on 5' RACE. Sequencing instrument: Illumina HiSeq 2500. A second 7 to 11 cycle PCR used a sample-barcoded 5' primer and a J-beta primer mix. A template-switch 5' adaptor carrying 12 random nucleotides introduced a unique molecular identifier onto each TCR beta cDNA molecule. Each sample yielded at least 3 million CDR3-containing paired-end reads. All of the RNA was converted into first-strand cDNA using the Mint cDNA synthesis kit, with a TRBC-specific oligonucleotide serving as the primer. After uracil-DNA glycosylase treatment, a first 18-cycle PCR used universal primers M1SS and BC2_uni_R on all cDNA. Per the source publication's procedure: For normalization, 1 million high-quality reads were randomly selected from each sample, with every read carrying a distinct molecular identifier. Reads sharing molecular identifiers were discarded rather than binned into consensus sequences. MiTCR, run with a Q25 quality threshold and the strictest error-elimination algorithm, handled CDR3 identification, clonotype clustering and error correction. A nonparametric unseen species model with Euler transformation was used to estimate lower-bound total TCR beta diversity. TCRdb reworked the public reads: Q25 trimming with fastp, MiXCR clone assembly, productive beta chains retained. Duplicate CDR3 protein sequences are folded into a single record with the most common DNA and genes. TCRdb, rather than the study authors, made the V and J calls. The sample table holds roughly 500,000 distinct CDR3 sequences, of which 27% were seen once. The top ten clones comprise roughly 20% of the sample.

Source material: blood. This chain is built from TRBV7-8 and TRBJ2-5, with no D gene named confidently. This sequence was found in a woman in her seventies in good health. The CDR3: CASSLDQTQYF. The DNA sequence is TGTGCCAGCAGCTTAGATCAGACCCAGTACTTC.